Below, one T cell receptor beta chain is given with its context. Its specificity is not known. Assay: immunoSEQ multiplex PCR; the TCRdb copy retains only in-frame clones and omits some. The data show around 30,000 clones, around 91% seen once. This sample is part of a study of T cells in tuberculosis. Whole-study context: IGRA-negative adolescents, IGRA-positive adolescents with latent tuberculosis and adults with active tuberculosis formed this South African cohort.

Tuberculin skin test and IGRA determined adolescents' latent tuberculosis status at entry. CDR1 is SGHRS, CDR2 YFSETQ, per germline. The CDR3 covers 13 residues. The ends were cut back, 0 bases at V and 6 bases at J, with 10 bases in the middle. Regarding the study as a whole: Active tuberculosis alpha repertoires lay closer to GMM-specific TCRs than controls'. Selection depended on which cryopreserved specimens were available.

This receptor was identified in a donor aged 10 to 29 with latent tuberculosis or without tuberculosis infection. The sample was PBMCs. The chain couples TRBV5-1 to TRBJ2-7; D may be TRBD1 (5 bases). CDR3 DNA: TGCGCCAGCAGCTTGGGTCAGGGTCGCGAGCAGTACTTC. Residues: CASSLGQGREQYF.